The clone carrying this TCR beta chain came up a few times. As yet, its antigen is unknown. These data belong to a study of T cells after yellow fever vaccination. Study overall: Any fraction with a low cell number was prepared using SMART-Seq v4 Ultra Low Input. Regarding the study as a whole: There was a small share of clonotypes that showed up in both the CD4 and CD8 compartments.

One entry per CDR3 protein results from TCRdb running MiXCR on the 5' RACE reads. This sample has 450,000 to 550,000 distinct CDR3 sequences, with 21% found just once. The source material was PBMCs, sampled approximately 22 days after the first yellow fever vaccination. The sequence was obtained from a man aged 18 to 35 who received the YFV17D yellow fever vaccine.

CDR3 nucleotide sequence: TGTGCCAGCAGACCTTGGATTGAGCCGGGGGCCAAAAACATTCAGTACTTC. Translating it yields CASRPWIEPGAKNIQYF. The chain has TRBV6-1 and TRBJ2-4; weak D call: TRBD2 (5 bases). There are 17 residues in the CDR3. The V gene lost 6 bases and the J gene lost 1 base, with 19 bases spanning the gap. The germline V gene has CDR1 MNHNS and CDR2 SASEGT.